The source of this T cell receptor (beta chain) is a study of robustness of blood B and T cell sequencing (dated by TCRdb to 2017 to 2018). Background on the whole study: The study was designed to determine how much peripheral blood is required to reliably characterize an individual's TCRbeta and IgG repertoires. In each of the roughly ten independently drawn blood samples, both the TCRbeta and the IgG repertoires were quantified. For technical replicates, two replicate TCRbeta cDNA libraries were prepared from one shared RNA pool that came from a single 10 ml draw. Results the study describes overall, beyond this receptor: Because EDTA tubes had to be fractionated immediately, the use of EDTA tubes in multi-site collections was limited. TCRbeta rarefaction curves did not fully plateau, suggesting under-sequencing or many low-abundance clonotypes. The 1,000 most abundant TCRbeta clonotypes from the pooled draws were detected in every single 10 ml sample. When technical replicate libraries were compared, around 94% of the top 10,000 TCRbeta clonotypes in one library also turned up in the other. Pooling tubes did not make the overlap of rare TCRbeta clonotypes any better, which implies that much larger blood volumes would be needed to capture those rare clonotypes. Evidence of cross-contamination, likely caused by batch processing, was seen in one pair of TCRbeta libraries, and the UMI-sequence pairs shared between the two libraries were removed. When 3 or 4 tubes (about 27-45 ml blood) were combined, saturation was approached in coverage of the top 10,000 TCRbeta clonotypes.

TCRbeta repertoires were measured from mRNA instead of genomic DNA, an approach that captures expressed receptors. Without any cell sorting, leukocytes from the buffy coat were collected into Trizol, and RNA was extracted using the Direct-zol RNA MiniPrep Plus kit. EDTA blood tubes were spun right away at 4 degrees C to separate plasma, buffy coat and red blood cells. From its cysteine to its phenylalanine, the CDR3 spans 16 amino acids. Just CDR3 DNA is preserved here, 48 bases in frame from base 1. The germline V gene (reference sequence) provides CDR1 SGHAT and CDR2 FQDESV. Receptors were amplified or captured by PCR. The reads were generated on an Illumina MiSeq. cDNA was synthesized with SMARTScribe reverse transcriptase and a 5' template-switch oligo that added a universal priming site. Each cDNA molecule was tagged by a 12-nucleotide random unique molecular identifier (UMI) carried on the template-switch oligo. During reverse transcription, TCRbeta transcripts were targeted using chain-specific reverse primers. Uracil DNA glycosylase treatment removed residual template-switch adapters, and cDNA was purified with a Qiagen MinElute kit. The first PCR ran for roughly 20 cycles with KAPA HiFi HotStart ReadyMix and step-out primers, divided among four 50 microliter reactions. Products of the first-round PCR were gel-purified before additional amplification. Illumina Nextera adapters were attached in a second PCR of approximately 8 cycles, and the libraries were then purified and pooled. A 50-nucleotide 5' read captured the UMI barcode for each TCRbeta molecule. As for how the authors treated the data: Using the MIGEC toolkit, reads were grouped by UMI into consensus reads. Final reads were produced by merging forward and reverse consensus reads with PEAR. A custom decontamination script removed identical UMI-sequence pairs shared across libraries, treating them as cross-sample contamination. MIGMAP, a wrapper around IgBLAST, was used to carry out V(D)J assignment and CDR3 extraction. A TCR clonotype was defined by an identical V gene, J gene and CDR3 amino acid sequence; no sequencing was done for CDR1 and CDR2. TCRdb trimmed the raw reads at Q25, called clones with MiXCR and kept productive beta chains. Each CDR3 protein gets just one entry, which takes the most common genes and DNA from the rows behind it. For this entry, the V and J calls and clone size follow TCRdb and not the study's own pipeline. Within this sample are a few thousand distinct CDR3 sequences, with 50% of them counted one time only. Over 20% of the sample lies in the top ten.

Points on this clonotype: The specificity of this receptor is unknown. This may be a read error: a much more frequent sequence differs by one nucleotide.

This TCR came from a human donor in good health. The chain is encoded by TRBV11-1 joined to TRBJ2-7; the D gene is perhaps TRBD2, on 6 matching bases. The material sequenced was peripheral blood. DNA sequence: TGTGCCAACAGCCCAAGCGTCGATGGAGGGGCCTACGAGCAGTACTTC. Its amino acids are CANSPSVDGGAYEQYF.